This TCR beta chain was profiled in a study of preoperative IRX-2 immunotherapy in early breast cancer. This table comes from immunoSEQ multiplex PCR, and its TCRdb copy is limited to in-frame clones, with some not included. The table has approximately 96,000 clones, roughly 88% seen once; the top ten hold around 2.1%. Indicated treatment: preoperative locoregional IRX-2 cytokine immunotherapy. Samples came from a phase Ib trial of preoperative locoregional IRX-2 cytokine immunotherapy. CDR1 and CDR2 (germline): LNHDA, SQIVND (reference sequence). Deletions cut 4 bases from V and 4 bases from J, with 10 bases between. This CDR3 has 14 residues.

Sequences were derived from tumor tissue, sampled after IRX-2 immunotherapy. The V call is TRBV19, the J call TRBJ2-2; D is perhaps TRBD1 (6 bases). The receptor comes from a human donor with breast cancer. The CDR3 loop reads CASSTSGVTGELFF. The DNA of the CDR3 is TGTGCCAGTAGTACCTCAGGGGTCACCGGGGAGCTGTTTTTT.